This T cell receptor beta chain is from a study of T cell changes during pregnancy in multiple sclerosis. Libraries were prepared by immunoSEQ multiplex PCR; TCRdb keeps only in-frame clonotypes and omits some of them. The sample holds about 44,000 clones, just under 95% seen once. Germline CDR1 and CDR2: KGHSH and LQKENI. CDR3 length: 19 amino acids. V shed 1 base and J 3 bases; nucleotides not matched to a gene: 7. The V gene is TRBV18, the J gene TRBJ2-6; 12 nucleotides align to TRBD1. The source of this sequence is a female donor with multiple sclerosis, enrolled in a pregnancy study. The sequencing used CD4+ T cells from peripheral blood mononuclear cells, collected in the third trimester of pregnancy. The CDR3 bases are TGTGCCAGCTCACCACTCCCGGGACAGGGGGCGCGTGGGGCCAACGTCCTGACTTTC. Its protein is CASSPLPGQGARGANVLTF.